Listed below are T cell receptor beta chains from one sample, sequenced in a study of beta chain features in type 1 diabetes. Here immunoSEQ multiplex PCR was the method, and the copy in TCRdb shows in-frame clones only, minus some. The top ten clones hold about 0.93% of a sample with fewer than 350,000 clones, about 8.5% of them seen once. Sequencing was performed on central memory CD4+ T cells from blood. These receptors originate from a young woman in good health. The CDR3 runs from the conserved cysteine through the conserved F or W. Not all rows give a size; the values are once, few, many and, for expanded clones, a class.

v_gene,abundance,j_gene,CDR3aa
TRBV9,.,TRBJ2-1,CASSQLTSGRGEQFF
TRBV18,many,TRBJ2-3,CASTYRVTDTQYF
TRBV7-9,many,TRBJ1-2,CASSSPQTNYGYTF
TRBV25-1,.,TRBJ2-7,CASSEYGGSESYEQYF
TRBV11-2,.,TRBJ1-5,CASSLTQGNQPQHF
TRBV6-6,few,TRBJ1-2,CASSYSDPAPGYTF
TRBV4-1,.,TRBJ1-1,CASSPAGTGLFRAFF
TRBV19,few,TRBJ2-1,CASSNLPQSEQFF
TRBV18,many,TRBJ2-3,CASSPTSGTSTDTQYF
TRBV2,few,TRBJ1-2,CASSSIQGGYTF
TRBV29-1,few,TRBJ2-3,CSVVGHGSTDTQYF
TRBV21-1,many,TRBJ2-7,CATGQGYEQYF
TRBV19,.,TRBJ1-1,CASSPRENTEAFF
TRBV10-3,few,TRBJ2-3,CAIKSQTGGLGF
TRBV2,.,TRBJ1-3,CAAGTRSGNTIYF
TRBV9,.,TRBJ2-7,CASSVGRGPYEQYF
TRBV5-6,.,TRBJ1-2,CASSWDRDSGYTF
TRBV7-3,few,TRBJ2-6,CASSLGGAFSGANVLTF
TRBV9,few,TRBJ2-3,CASSSILTDTQYF
TRBV18,few,TRBJ1-2,CASSPPGSNGYTF
TRBV28,few,TRBJ1-4,CASSLYGGNEKLFF
TRBV4-1,.,TRBJ2-1,CASSQASAGGNEQFF
TRBV19,few,TRBJ1-5,CASQDRGYSNQPQHF
TRBV11-3,few,TRBJ2-1,CASSPYGGSSYNEQFF
TRBV11-3,few,TRBJ1-1,CASSLEGGLTEAFF
TRBV30,.,TRBJ1-2,CAWSRDRANYGYTF
TRBV19,few,TRBJ2-6,CASSPLPGQGRGANVLTF
TRBV29-1,many,TRBJ2-1,CSVGTGLGQFF
TRBV5-6,few,TRBJ2-1,CASSLERNSGYNEQFF
TRBV5-1,many,TRBJ1-1,CASTLESLNTEAFF
TRBV10-3,.,TRBJ1-5,CAIRGTIDQPQHF
TRBV30,few,TRBJ1-1,CAWRGGRGVTEAFF
TRBV15,.,TRBJ2-2,CATSRGTDRPNTGELFF
TRBV7-3,few,TRBJ2-3,CASSLKGRVTDTQYF
TRBV6-1,once,TRBJ2-1,CASRRAQSSYNEQFF
TRBV4-1,many,TRBJ1-4,CASSPRTGGLEKLFF
TRBV7-6,once,TRBJ1-5,CAPGYQGQGLYQPQHF
TRBV7-3,.,TRBJ2-2,CASSLGGMNTGELFF
TRBV7-8,few,TRBJ2-1,CASSLAPAGARAEQFF
TRBV7-8,few,TRBJ1-4,CASSKTGLNEKLFF
TRBV25-1,.,TRBJ2-3,CASSGGRSTQADTQYF
TRBV19,many,TRBJ2-3,CASSPRLVADTQYF
TRBV7-2,.,TRBJ1-1,CASSYHRGRAEAFF
TRBV13,.,TRBJ2-4,CASSPQGGGTKNIQYF